Listed below are T cell receptor beta chains from one sample, sequenced in a study of response to subunit inactivated influenza vaccine. One entry per CDR3 protein results from TCRdb running MiXCR on the RT-PCR reads. The sample carries around 530,000 distinct CDR3 sequences, about 12% recorded once. The source was PBMCs from blood, collected on the day of vaccination. These receptors all stem from a man aged 45-65 years who received an inactivated influenza vaccine. Each CDR3 is given without its conserved first and last residue. Each record gives: V gene, J gene, CDR3 protein.

V: TRBV20-1
J: TRBJ2-5
CDR3: SARNPTAGLQETQY

V: TRBV5-1
J: TRBJ2-5
CDR3: ASSLLGGQGDLKTQY

V: TRBV5-5
J: TRBJ2-7
CDR3: ASTHPGRAVQEQY

V: TRBV7-9
J: TRBJ2-5
CDR3: ASSKETQY

V: TRBV29-1
J: TRBJ2-7
CDR3: SVSTENSYEQY

V: TRBV6-2/TRBV6-3
J: TRBJ2-1
CDR3: ASRRQGESYNEQF

V: TRBV20-1
J: TRBJ2-1
CDR3: SAPSGGHSYNEQF

V: TRBV20-1
J: TRBJ2-1
CDR3: SATFGGRGNEQF

V: TRBV27
J: TRBJ2-2
CDR3: ASHPGLAGYLANTGELF

V: TRBV20-1
J: TRBJ1-6
CDR3: SARDTRVGNSPLH

V: TRBV9
J: TRBJ1-2
CDR3: ASSHWQGYGYT

V: TRBV12-3/TRBV12-4
J: TRBJ2-1
CDR3: ASRSGGGYEQF

V: TRBV28
J: TRBJ2-5
CDR3: ASSLRGSRKETQY

V: TRBV18
J: TRBJ2-7
CDR3: ASSPRQGAREQY

V: TRBV5-5
J: TRBJ2-1
CDR3: ASSLLAGGNEQF

V: TRBV11-2
J: TRBJ2-5
CDR3: ASSGRGTQY

V: TRBV20-1
J: TRBJ2-1
CDR3: SASLASGIYNEQF

V: TRBV4-3
J: TRBJ2-1
CDR3: ASSRQGAGSEQF

V: TRBV19
J: TRBJ2-7
CDR3: ASSIGKPYEQY

V: TRBV20-1
J: TRBJ2-3
CDR3: SARGRARGTDTQY

V: TRBV7-6
J: TRBJ2-7
CDR3: ASSLGGLGPYEQY

V: TRBV28
J: TRBJ2-3
CDR3: ASSPGTGDTQY

V: TRBV6-1
J: TRBJ2-1
CDR3: ASSGRGRGYNEQF

V: TRBV7-8
J: TRBJ1-2
CDR3: ASSLEGTGGFYGYT

V: TRBV29-1
J: TRBJ2-2
CDR3: SVEDDRENTGELF

V: TRBV14
J: TRBJ2-7
CDR3: ASSVGQGTGDEQY

V: TRBV11-1
J: TRBJ2-1
CDR3: ASSLVPPGLPSSYNEQF

V: TRBV13
J: TRBJ2-3
CDR3: ASSSLAGHDTQY

V: TRBV25-1
J: TRBJ2-7
CDR3: ASSLQGAQNEQY

V: TRBV20-1
J: TRBJ2-7
CDR3: SAGTACEQY

V: TRBV7-2
J: TRBJ2-1
CDR3: ASSPSPFSYNEQF

V: TRBV11-2
J: TRBJ2-4
CDR3: ASSLGSGRENIQY

V: TRBV4-1
J: TRBJ1-1
CDR3: ASRQDNRPYEAF

V: TRBV20-1
J: TRBJ2-3
CDR3: SAINYRTSSDTQY

V: TRBV10-3
J: TRBJ2-3
CDR3: AISGGTSGGTDTQY